Listed here are 11 T cell receptor beta chains from one sample, sequenced in a study of blood T cell repertoires in COVID-19. TCRdb keeps only in-frame clones here, not all; method: immunoSEQ multiplex PCR. The data show some 100,000 clones, about 90% seen once. Specimen: peripheral blood. The source of these receptors is a man aged 45 to 65 with COVID-19, enrolled during active disease.

J is TRBJ2-3 and V is TRBV7-2, with TRBD2 matching 7 bases. The CDR3 extends over 16 amino acids. The V segment lost 1 base and the J segment 1 base; nucleotides outside the gene matches: 5. The germline V gene has CDR1 SGHTA and CDR2 FQGNSA. CDR3 residues: CASSLVSGARTDTQYF. The CDR3 region has the DNA TGTGCCAGCAGCTTAGTCAGCGGGGCCCGCACAGATACGCAGTATTTT.

The rearrangement joins TRBV5-4 to TRBJ1-1, with D possibly TRBD1 on 6 matching bases. With 4 bases removed from V and 0 bases from J, the gap between germline ends came to 13 bases. Germline V CDR1 and CDR2: SGHNT, YYREEE (reference sequence). The CDR3 loop spans 15 amino acids. The CDR3 coding sequence is TGTGCCAGCAGCCCCTTACAGGGTTTGAACACTGAAGCTTTCTTT. Translated: CASSPLQGLNTEAFF.

The rearrangement uses TRBV29-1 and TRBJ2-3, with 12 bases that match TRBD2. CDR1 is SQVTM, CDR2 ANQGSEA, per germline. This CDR3 is built from 15 residues. V shed 4 bases and J 8 bases; nucleotides not matched to a gene: 10. CDR3 protein: CSVAGASGGAVTQYF. The CDR3 nucleotides read TGCAGCGTTGCAGGGGCTAGCGGGGGGGCCGTTACGCAGTATTTT.

The J gene is TRBJ2-1, the V gene TRBV4-1; 10 bases match TRBD2. J was trimmed by 0 bases and V by 4 bases; bases with no gene match: 3. This CDR3 comprises 16 residues. Germline CDR1 and CDR2: MGHRA and YSYEKL. CDR3 nucleotide sequence: TGCGCCAGCAGCCCGGGGACTAGCGACTCCTACAATGAGCAGTTCTTC. It specifies CASSPGTSDSYNEQFF.

This rearrangement joins TRBV5-1 to TRBJ2-1; 9 positions match TRBD1. Germline CDR1 is SGHRS and CDR2 is YFSETQ. V was pared by 3 bases and J by 7 bases, with 5 bases of the junction left unmatched. The CDR3 consists of 14 residues. CDR3 protein: CASSSSGTGNEQFF. CDR3 bases: TGCGCCAGCAGCTCATCCGGGACAGGGAATGAGCAGTTCTTC.

The chain carries TRBV4-1 and TRBJ1-1; D not certain. The CDR3 covers 13 residues. The germline V gene encodes CDR1 MGHRA and CDR2 YSYEKL. The germline V and J ends were trimmed by 1 base and 4 bases, with 7 bases remaining between them. DNA for the CDR3: TGCGCCAGCAGCCAAGGTCCAGTCACTGAAGCTTTCTTT. It specifies CASSQGPVTEAFF.

The rearrangement joins TRBV12-3 or TRBV12-4 to TRBJ1-2, with D hard to call. The CDR3 is made up of 11 amino acids. The germline V and J ends were trimmed by 6 bases and 8 bases, with 10 bases remaining between them. CDR3 bases: TGTGCCAGCAGGAGGTCTGGGGGCTACACCTTC. Its translation: CASRRSGGYTF.

This clone was found a few times. The chain combines TRBV5-8 with TRBJ1-2, with TRBD1 as a possible D gene (5 bases). The CDR3 runs to 14 residues. Looked up from germline, CDR1 is SGHTS and CDR2 is YDEGEE. Trimming left V 0 bases short and J 8 bases short, with 14 bases between. In DNA, the CDR3 is TGTGCCAGCAGCTTGGTGGGGCAGGGAAAAGGCTACACCTTC. This gives the protein CASSLVGQGKGYTF.

The chain carries TRBV10-3 and TRBJ2-7; possible D gene TRBD1, 5 bases. V was trimmed by 5 bases and J by 4 bases, leaving 24 bases between them. The length of the CDR3 is 17 residues. Germline V gives CDR1 ENHRY, CDR2 SYGVKD. For the CDR3, the DNA is TGTGCCATCAGTTCCACCTCTACTCCAGGGATGTTTTACGAGCAGTACTTC. Its protein is CAISSTSTPGMFYEQYF.

The chain couples TRBV11-1 to TRBJ2-1, with a weak D call TRBD2 (6 bases). The germline V and J ends were trimmed by 4 bases and 8 bases, with 18 bases remaining between them. Germline V gene lookup returns CDR1 SGHAT and CDR2 FQDESV (reference sequence). This CDR3 region has 15 residues. The CDR3 loop is CASSSTGLRGDEQFF. As DNA, the CDR3 is TGTGCCAGCAGCTCCACGGGACTGCGGGGCGATGAGCAGTTCTTC.

The chain recombines TRBV5-1 with TRBJ2-5; 9 positions agree with TRBD2. Germline CDR1 SGHRS, CDR2 YFSETQ. The CDR3 has 16 amino acids. V trimming: 0 bases; J trimming: 3 bases; junction bases outside the gene matches: 6. CDR3: CASSLGASGAKETQYF. CDR3 nucleotides: TGCGCCAGCAGCTTGGGGGCTAGCGGGGCCAAAGAGACCCAGTACTTC.